This is a list of T cell receptor beta chains from one sample in a study of blood T cell repertoires in COVID-19. Sequencing used immunoSEQ multiplex PCR; TCRdb keeps in-frame clones, though not all of them. Among about 80,000 clones listed, 60% to 80% were seen once. The sample was peripheral blood. The receptors derive from a man between 65 and 85 years old with active or convalescent COVID-19. Both conserved end residues are part of each CDR3. The D gene is left open where the match is weak. Size values are once, few and many counts, or a class for expanded clones, and some rows have none.

size	V	J	D	DNA	CDR3
-	TRBV19	TRBJ1-1	-	TGTGCCAGTAGTATAAATCGGGAAACAAACACTGAAGCTTTCTTT	CASSINRETNTEAFF
-	TRBV5-1	TRBJ2-5	TRBD2	TGCGCCAGCAGCTTAACCGGGACTAGCGGGGGGCTGCTGGAGACCCAGTACTTC	CASSLTGTSGGLLETQYF
-	TRBV30	TRBJ2-1	TRBD2	TGTGCCTGGGACCCCGGGACTAGCGGGGGGGCGTACCATGAGCAGTTCTTC	CAWDPGTSGGAYHEQFF
-	TRBV14	TRBJ1-4	TRBD1	TGTGCCAGCAGCCAGAGCCGACAGGGATATAATGAAAAACTGTTTTTT	CASSQSRQGYNEKLFF
-	TRBV6-5	TRBJ1-1	-	TGTGCCAGCAGTTACTCGGGGGGTTTACGCACTGAAGCTTTCTTT	CASSYSGGLRTEAFF
few	TRBV6-5	TRBJ1-2	TRBD1	TGTGCCAGCAGTTACTCCGGACAGGGGGCTTTAGACTACACCTTC	CASSYSGQGALDYTF
-	TRBV2	TRBJ1-5	-	TGTGCCAGCCGGGGGGGGCTTAGCGCTCAGCCCCAGCATTTT	CASRGGLSAQPQHF
-	TRBV7-2	TRBJ2-6	-	TGTGCCAGCAGCTTAGTCGGCAGGGGTTCTGGGGCCAACGTCCTGACTTTC	CASSLVGRGSGANVLTF
-	TRBV6-5	TRBJ2-3	-	TGTGCCAGCACTCCCAGGGATTCTAGCACAGATACGCAGTATTTT	CASTPRDSSTDTQYF
-	TRBV3-1/TRBV3-2	TRBJ2-3	-	TGTGCCAGCAGCCAAGCCGTTGGCAAAGATACGCAGTATTTT	CASSQAVGKDTQYF
once	TRBV6-5	TRBJ2-1	TRBD2	TGTGCCAGCAGGGGTGCGGGGGGCCCGGGCTATGAGCAGTTCTTC	CASRGAGGPGYEQFF
-	TRBV5-1	TRBJ2-2	TRBD2	TGCGCCAGCAGCTTCAGCGGGGGTGTCACCGGGGAGCTGTTTTTT	CASSFSGGVTGELFF
-	TRBV2	TRBJ2-3	TRBD2	TGTGCCAGCGGGCTAGCGGACTCCACAGATACGCAGTATTTT	CASGLADSTDTQYF
-	TRBV5-6	TRBJ1-2	-	TGTGCCAGCCGCAGGGCCCGTTTGAATGGCTACACCTTC	CASRRARLNGYTF
-	TRBV7-3	TRBJ2-2	TRBD1	TGTGCCAGCAGCCTCCAGGGGGCGAGCACCGGGGAGCTGTTTTTT	CASSLQGASTGELFF
-	TRBV19	TRBJ2-4	-	TGTGCCACCACGCAGGGAAACATTCAGTACTTC	CATTQGNIQYF
-	TRBV18	TRBJ2-7	-	TGTGCCAGCTCACCACCGGTAGCAACCGAGCAGTACTTC	CASSPPVATEQYF
-	TRBV5-1	TRBJ2-3	-	TGCGCCAGCAGCTTGAGGAGTTTCGGTGCTGATACGCAGTATTTT	CASSLRSFGADTQYF
-	TRBV5-1	TRBJ2-3	-	TGCGCCAGCAGCTTGGCCCCCCACACAGATACGCAGTATTTT	CASSLAPHTDTQYF
-	TRBV28	TRBJ1-2	TRBD1	TGTGCCAGCAGACCGGGACAGACTTATGGCTACACCTTC	CASRPGQTYGYTF
few	TRBV9	TRBJ2-7	TRBD1	TGTGCCAGCAGCGTAGCGACAGGGTCCTACGAGCAGTACTTC	CASSVATGSYEQYF
-	TRBV7-2	TRBJ2-3	TRBD2	TGTGCCAGCAGCCCGGGGGGGGATACGCAGTATTTT	CASSPGGDTQYF
-	TRBV6-1	TRBJ1-6	-	TGTGCCAGCAGTGTTGGACAGTCCTATAGCGGGAATTCACCCCTCCACTTT	CASSVGQSYSGNSPLHF
many	TRBV7-3	TRBJ1-6	-	TGTGCCAGCAGCCCTACAGGGACCTATAATTCACCCCTCCACTTT	CASSPTGTYNSPLHF
-	TRBV30	TRBJ2-1	-	TGTGCCTGGAGTCCTTTCGGGAAAGGGAATGGGGAGCAGTTCTTC	CAWSPFGKGNGEQFF
-	TRBV6-6	TRBJ1-1	-	TGTGCCAGCAGTTACAATGGAGGAGGCACTGAAGCTTTCTTT	CASSYNGGGTEAFF
few	TRBV3-1/TRBV3-2	TRBJ2-5	TRBD2	TGTGCCAGCAGCCAATTGGGGACTAAAGAGACCCAGTACTTC	CASSQLGTKETQYF
few	TRBV28	TRBJ1-2	TRBD1	TGTGCCAGCAGAAGAGGACAGGGGACCTATGGCTACACCTTC	CASRRGQGTYGYTF
-	TRBV5-1	TRBJ2-1	-	TGCGCCAGCAGCTTGGCCCAACTAGCTCGCTACAATGAGCAGTTCTTC	CASSLAQLARYNEQFF
-	TRBV4-2	TRBJ1-6	-	TGTGCCAGCAGCCTTGAGAATTCACCCCTCCACTTT	CASSLENSPLHF
-	TRBV5-4	TRBJ2-2	TRBD2	TGTGCCAGCAGCTTAGGCGGGGGGGTTCCCGGGGAGCTGTTTTTT	CASSLGGGVPGELFF
-	TRBV5-6	TRBJ1-6	-	TGTGCCAGCAGCTTCCAGGGGCTTAGCTCCTATAATTCACCCCTCCACTTT	CASSFQGLSSYNSPLHF
-	TRBV5-5	TRBJ2-3	-	TGTGCCAGCAGCTTGGAACAATCAGATACGCAGTATTTT	CASSLEQSDTQYF
-	TRBV12-5	TRBJ1-1	-	TGTGCTAGTGGTTCTACAGGGTTTGAAGCTTTCTTT	CASGSTGFEAFF
-	TRBV11-3	TRBJ2-1	-	TGTGCCAGCAGCTTTAGGGGTCAGGGGATAAAGAATGAGCAGTTCTTC	CASSFRGQGIKNEQFF
-	TRBV9	TRBJ2-2	-	TGTGCCAGCAGCCCTCGGACAAAAGGCGGGGAGCTGTTTTTT	CASSPRTKGGELFF
-	TRBV6-6	TRBJ2-7	-	TGTGCCAGCAGTTTAAGCGGGCGTTACGAGCAGTACTTC	CASSLSGRYEQYF
-	TRBV28	TRBJ2-7	TRBD2	TGTGCCAGCAGTTTCAGTTCCAGCGGGGGGGAGGGCGAGCAGTACTTC	CASSFSSSGGEGEQYF
-	TRBV5-1	TRBJ1-2	TRBD1	TGCGCCAGCAGCTTGGATGAAGGGGGCGAGTTTAGGAGTGGCTACACCTTC	CASSLDEGGEFRSGYTF
-	TRBV2	TRBJ2-2	TRBD1	TGTGCCAGCAGTGAAATACAGGGGTTGCAACTAGGGGAGCTGTTTTTT	CASSEIQGLQLGELFF
-	TRBV5-5	TRBJ1-3	-	TGTGCCAGCAGCTTGTCTAACCCGTACGACTCCGGAAACACCATATATTTT	CASSLSNPYDSGNTIYF
few	TRBV19	TRBJ1-2	-	TGTGCCAGTAGGACCGACAGGAGGATAAGTGGCTACACCTTC	CASRTDRRISGYTF
few	TRBV7-6	TRBJ1-1	-	TGTGCCAGCAGCTTTTTGGTGGGACAGAACACTGAAGCTTTCTTT	CASSFLVGQNTEAFF